In its sample, the clone carrying this TCR beta chain was seen a few times. The assay was immunoSEQ multiplex PCR, and TCRdb's table has in-frame clones only and misses some. The data hold 100,000 to 150,000 clones, with more than 60% observed a single time. The sample is drawn from a study of blood T cell repertoires in COVID-19. Study details: COVID-19 samples collected from the United States, Italy and Spain covered acute and convalescent phases. Nucleic acid was either cDNA or gDNA, and it came from T cells, B-cell-depleted T cells, or PBMCs.

The germline CDR1 and CDR2 sequences are SGHNT and YYREEE (reference sequence). The CDR3 extends over 15 amino acids. The ends were cut back, 2 bases at V and 1 base at J, with 13 bases in the middle. Sequences were obtained from peripheral blood. V usage is TRBV5-4 and J usage is TRBJ2-7; D is perhaps TRBD1 (5 bases). The sequence was obtained from a woman aged 70 to 79 with acute or convalescent COVID-19. CDR3 sequence: CASSLATGPSYEQYF. CDR3 DNA sequence: TGTGCCAGCAGCTTAGCAACAGGCCCATCCTACGAGCAGTACTTC.